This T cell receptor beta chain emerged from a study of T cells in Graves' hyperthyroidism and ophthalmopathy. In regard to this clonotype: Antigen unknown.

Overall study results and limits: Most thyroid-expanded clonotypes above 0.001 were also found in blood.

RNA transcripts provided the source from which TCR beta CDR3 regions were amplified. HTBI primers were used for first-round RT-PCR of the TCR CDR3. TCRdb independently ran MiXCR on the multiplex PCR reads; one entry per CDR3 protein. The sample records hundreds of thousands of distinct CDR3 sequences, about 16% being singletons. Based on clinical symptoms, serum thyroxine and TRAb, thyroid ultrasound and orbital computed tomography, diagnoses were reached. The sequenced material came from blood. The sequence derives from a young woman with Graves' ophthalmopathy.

The CDR3 nucleotides read TGCAGCGTACTTACCCTTGCCCAGGGGGGACTAACTGGGGCCAACGTCCTGACTTTC. It translates to CSVLTLAQGGLTGANVLTF. The V call is TRBV29-1, the J call TRBJ2-6; D could derive from TRBD1 or TRBD2 (7 bases each). Germline values: CDR1 SQVTM, CDR2 ANQGSEA. Trimming pared 6 bases from V and 2 bases from J, leaving 26 bases between. The CDR3 has 19 residues.